These 17 T cell receptor beta chains share one sample of origin, sequenced in a study of CD8 T cells in Susac syndrome. An amount of RNA that ranged from roughly 0.45 to 1 ug was reverse transcribed with random hexamers. TCRdb processed the immunoSEQ multiplex PCR reads anew with MiXCR; each CDR3 protein has one entry. The sample includes 100,000 to 150,000 distinct CDR3 sequences, nearly 96% seen only once; the top ten take 0.11% to 0.15%. The specimen sequenced was CD4+ T cells from PBMCs. The receptors were sampled from a human donor with Susac syndrome.

The V and J genes are TRBV14 and TRBJ1-2; D might be TRBD1 (6 bases). Between the trimmed V and J ends, which lost 3 bases and 4 bases, there was a span of 9 bases. The CDR3 extends over 13 amino acids. Germline V gene data show CDR1 as SGHDN and CDR2 as FVKESK. In nucleotides, the CDR3 is TGTGCCAGCAGCCAGGACAGCTCCTATGGCTACACCTTC. It yields the protein CASSQDSSYGYTF.

V gene TRBV4-1 combines with J gene TRBJ1-1; no firm D call. CDR1 MGHRA and CDR2 YSYEKL come from the germline V gene. Trimming shortened V by 0 bases and J by 6 bases, and 11 bases separated the two germline ends. CDR3 length: 14 residues. This CDR3 is CASSQDFGGSEAFF. The CDR3 nucleotides read TGCGCCAGCAGCCAAGATTTTGGAGGGTCTGAAGCTTTCTTT.

The gene calls are TRBV12-3 or TRBV12-4 and TRBJ1-2, with 7 bases lining up with TRBD1. V shed 5 bases and J 6 bases; nucleotides not matched to a gene: 9. The CDR3 is 14 amino acids. CDR3 DNA: TGTGCCAGCAGTCCACTAACAGGGGTGGATGGCTACACCTTC. It encodes CASSPLTGVDGYTF.

The V and J genes are TRBV6-5 and TRBJ1-4; the D is unclear. This CDR3 is 13 amino acids long. Germline V gene data show CDR1 as MNHEY and CDR2 as SVGAGI. V was cut by 6 bases and J by 3 bases, with 8 bases left in between. The CDR3 protein is CASRGRANEKLFF. As DNA, the CDR3 is TGTGCCAGCAGGGGGAGGGCTAATGAAAAACTGTTTTTT.

The chain has TRBV15 and TRBJ2-6, with D possibly TRBD1 on 5 matching bases. Germline lookup yields CDR1 LNHNV and CDR2 YYDKDF (reference sequence). Trimming removed 2 bases at V and 16 bases at J, with 12 bases between. The CDR3 length is 12 residues. CDR3 sequence: CATSRPKTELTF. Here the CDR3 DNA reads TGTGCCACCAGCAGACCTAAGACAGAGCTGACTTTC.

The chain joins TRBV7-2 to TRBJ2-5, with 9 bases that match TRBD2. CDR3 size: 14 residues. V was clipped by 6 bases and J by 4 bases; unmatched bases: 6. From germline, CDR1 is SGHTA and CDR2 FQGNSA. In DNA, the CDR3 is TGTGCCAGCAGTCCCGTGACTAGCGGAGAGACCCAGTACTTC. Amino acids: CASSPVTSGETQYF.

This clonotype occurred a few times. The genes are TRBV3-1 and TRBJ1-2; 11 bases line up with TRBD1. The CDR3 is made up of 14 amino acids. Germline lookup yields CDR1 LGHDT and CDR2 YNNKEL (reference sequence). Unmatched junction bases numbered 3, after V lost 5 bases and J lost 4 bases. CDR3 sequence: CASSLGTGGYGYTF. CDR3 in DNA: TGTGCCAGCAGCTTAGGGACAGGGGGCTATGGCTACACCTTC.

The J gene is TRBJ2-3, the V gene TRBV9; tentative D call: TRBD2 (5 bases). CDR3 length: 15 amino acids. Trimming stripped 2 bases from V and 0 bases from J, with 10 bases between. Germline CDR1 reads SGDLS; CDR2 reads YYNGEE. The CDR3 spells CASSVRGRSTDTQYF. Here the CDR3 DNA reads TGTGCCAGCAGCGTGAGAGGGCGGAGCACAGATACGCAGTATTTT.

V is TRBV12-3 or TRBV12-4 and J is TRBJ1-1, with TRBD1 matching over 9 bases. This CDR3 has 15 residues. Trimming took 5 bases from V and 4 from J; bases not matched to a gene: 8. In DNA, the CDR3 is TGTGCCAGCAGTCTATCACAGGGGGCGCTCACTGAAGCTTTCTTT. Protein: CASSLSQGALTEAFF.

The rearrangement uses TRBV28 and TRBJ2-7; 10 bases line up with TRBD1. J was trimmed by 9 bases and V by 5 bases; bases with no gene match: 10. The CDR3 extends over 14 amino acids. Germline V gene sequence: CDR1 MDHEN, CDR2 SYDVKM. The CDR3 reads CASSGPGQGSVQYF. The CDR3 DNA follows: TGTGCCAGCAGTGGACCGGGACAGGGGAGCGTGCAGTACTTC.

The V call is TRBV30, the J call TRBJ2-1; D ambiguous. Germline CDR1 GTSNPN, CDR2 SVGIG (reference sequence). The CDR3 sequence is 13 residues long. Trimming removed 2 bases at V and 4 bases at J, with 9 bases between. The CDR3 nucleotides read TGTGCCTGGAGTCCGGATCCGTACAATGAGCAGTTCTTC. Protein product: CAWSPDPYNEQFF.

This chain uses TRBV24-1 with TRBJ2-7; TRBD1 matches at 8 bases. The CDR3 has 15 amino acids. Per the germline V gene, CDR1 is KGHDR and CDR2 is SFDVKD. The ends lost 2 bases at V and 5 bases at J; junction bases unmatched: 7. CDR3 nucleotide sequence: TGTGCCACCAGTGATTCTGGACAGGGTTCGGACGAGCAGTACTTC. It codes for CATSDSGQGSDEQYF.

The V gene is TRBV11-2, the J gene TRBJ2-3; D is unresolved. The CDR3 covers 14 residues. Trimming shortened V by 0 bases and J by 12 bases, and 16 bases separated the two germline ends. Germline V gives CDR1 SGHAT, CDR2 FQNNGV. CDR3 in DNA: TGTGCCAGCAGCTTAGATCTTAGGGCCTACCTCCAGTATTTT. Translated, it gives CASSLDLRAYLQYF.

The V call is TRBV29-1, the J call TRBJ2-5, with D possibly called TRBD1 or TRBD2 (5 bases each). The V end lost 4 bases, the J end lost 2 bases, and 17 bases lay between the germline ends. CDR1 and CDR2 (germline): SQVTM, ANQGSEA. This CDR3 has 15 residues. CDR3 in DNA: TGCAGCGTTGCTGACCCGCGTTGGGGGCAAGAGACCCAGTACTTC. Amino acid sequence: CSVADPRWGQETQYF.

This clonotype was seen only once. The chain carries TRBV12-3 or TRBV12-4 and TRBJ1-2; TRBD1 agrees at 9 bases. There are 14 residues in the CDR3. V lost 6 bases and J lost 8; bases outside the gene matches: 10. CDR3 amino acids: CASSSTGGRQGYTF. The CDR3 DNA sequence: TGTGCCAGCAGCAGTACAGGGGGCAGACAGGGCTACACCTTC.

This chain links TRBV3-1 with TRBJ1-1; a possible D gene is TRBD1 (6 bases). V gave up 3 bases and J gave up 3 bases, with 11 bases separating them. The CDR3 has 14 residues. From germline, CDR1 is LGHDT and CDR2 YNNKEL (reference sequence). The CDR3 region has the DNA TGTGCCAGCAGCCAGTACAGGGAAGACACTGAAGCTTTCTTT. Encoded protein: CASSQYREDTEAFF.

The chain couples TRBV6-2 or TRBV6-3 to TRBJ2-7, with D hard to call. This CDR3 comprises 13 residues. Trimming removed 6 bases at V and 4 bases at J, with 13 bases between. Germline lookup yields CDR1 MNHEY and CDR2 SVGEGT. The CDR3 sequence: CASSSTIVYEQYF. DNA for the CDR3: TGTGCCAGCAGCTCGACAATAGTATACGAGCAGTACTTC.